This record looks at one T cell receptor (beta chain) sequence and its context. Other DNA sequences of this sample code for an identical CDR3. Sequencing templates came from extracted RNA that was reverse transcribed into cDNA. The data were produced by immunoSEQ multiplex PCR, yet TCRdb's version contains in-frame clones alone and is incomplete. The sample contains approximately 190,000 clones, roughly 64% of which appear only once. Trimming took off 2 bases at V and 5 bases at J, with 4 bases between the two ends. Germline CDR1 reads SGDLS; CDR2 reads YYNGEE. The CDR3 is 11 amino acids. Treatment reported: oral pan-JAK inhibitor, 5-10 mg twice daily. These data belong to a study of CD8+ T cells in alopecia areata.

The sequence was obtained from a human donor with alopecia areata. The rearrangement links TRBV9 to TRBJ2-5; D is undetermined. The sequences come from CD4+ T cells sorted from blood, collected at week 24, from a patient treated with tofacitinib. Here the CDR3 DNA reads TGTGCCAGCAGCGTGGACGAGACCCAGTACTTC. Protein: CASSVDETQYF.